This T cell receptor (beta chain) was recorded in a study of low-dose radiotherapy and immunotherapy resistance in tumors. Germline V lookup: CDR1 MNHEY, CDR2 SVGEGT. Germline trimming cut 6 bases from V and 5 bases from J; bases unmatched to any gene: 6. The CDR3 has 14 amino acids. This clonotype was detected ten times or more. Time point described: before trial treatment. Covering alpha and beta chains, TRAV- and TRBV-specific primers were used for the first-strand cDNA. For amplifying TCRs, the PCR ran for about 22 cycles with Phusion, which was used together with a constant-region primer and the adapter on the V primers. TCRdb reanalysed the reads using MiXCR and keeps one entry per CDR3 protein. Among approximately 90,000 distinct CDR3 sequences, more than 8.5% were seen once, and the ten largest hold around 0.97%.

The sample here was PBMCs, taken before treatment. The gene calls are TRBV6-2 or TRBV6-3 and TRBJ2-5; TRBD1 agrees at 10 bases. This sequence was found in a male donor with prostate cancer. The CDR3 nucleotides read TGTGCCAGCAGGCGACAGGGGGCTCGGGAGACCCAGTACTTC. Amino acid sequence: CASRRQGARETQYF.